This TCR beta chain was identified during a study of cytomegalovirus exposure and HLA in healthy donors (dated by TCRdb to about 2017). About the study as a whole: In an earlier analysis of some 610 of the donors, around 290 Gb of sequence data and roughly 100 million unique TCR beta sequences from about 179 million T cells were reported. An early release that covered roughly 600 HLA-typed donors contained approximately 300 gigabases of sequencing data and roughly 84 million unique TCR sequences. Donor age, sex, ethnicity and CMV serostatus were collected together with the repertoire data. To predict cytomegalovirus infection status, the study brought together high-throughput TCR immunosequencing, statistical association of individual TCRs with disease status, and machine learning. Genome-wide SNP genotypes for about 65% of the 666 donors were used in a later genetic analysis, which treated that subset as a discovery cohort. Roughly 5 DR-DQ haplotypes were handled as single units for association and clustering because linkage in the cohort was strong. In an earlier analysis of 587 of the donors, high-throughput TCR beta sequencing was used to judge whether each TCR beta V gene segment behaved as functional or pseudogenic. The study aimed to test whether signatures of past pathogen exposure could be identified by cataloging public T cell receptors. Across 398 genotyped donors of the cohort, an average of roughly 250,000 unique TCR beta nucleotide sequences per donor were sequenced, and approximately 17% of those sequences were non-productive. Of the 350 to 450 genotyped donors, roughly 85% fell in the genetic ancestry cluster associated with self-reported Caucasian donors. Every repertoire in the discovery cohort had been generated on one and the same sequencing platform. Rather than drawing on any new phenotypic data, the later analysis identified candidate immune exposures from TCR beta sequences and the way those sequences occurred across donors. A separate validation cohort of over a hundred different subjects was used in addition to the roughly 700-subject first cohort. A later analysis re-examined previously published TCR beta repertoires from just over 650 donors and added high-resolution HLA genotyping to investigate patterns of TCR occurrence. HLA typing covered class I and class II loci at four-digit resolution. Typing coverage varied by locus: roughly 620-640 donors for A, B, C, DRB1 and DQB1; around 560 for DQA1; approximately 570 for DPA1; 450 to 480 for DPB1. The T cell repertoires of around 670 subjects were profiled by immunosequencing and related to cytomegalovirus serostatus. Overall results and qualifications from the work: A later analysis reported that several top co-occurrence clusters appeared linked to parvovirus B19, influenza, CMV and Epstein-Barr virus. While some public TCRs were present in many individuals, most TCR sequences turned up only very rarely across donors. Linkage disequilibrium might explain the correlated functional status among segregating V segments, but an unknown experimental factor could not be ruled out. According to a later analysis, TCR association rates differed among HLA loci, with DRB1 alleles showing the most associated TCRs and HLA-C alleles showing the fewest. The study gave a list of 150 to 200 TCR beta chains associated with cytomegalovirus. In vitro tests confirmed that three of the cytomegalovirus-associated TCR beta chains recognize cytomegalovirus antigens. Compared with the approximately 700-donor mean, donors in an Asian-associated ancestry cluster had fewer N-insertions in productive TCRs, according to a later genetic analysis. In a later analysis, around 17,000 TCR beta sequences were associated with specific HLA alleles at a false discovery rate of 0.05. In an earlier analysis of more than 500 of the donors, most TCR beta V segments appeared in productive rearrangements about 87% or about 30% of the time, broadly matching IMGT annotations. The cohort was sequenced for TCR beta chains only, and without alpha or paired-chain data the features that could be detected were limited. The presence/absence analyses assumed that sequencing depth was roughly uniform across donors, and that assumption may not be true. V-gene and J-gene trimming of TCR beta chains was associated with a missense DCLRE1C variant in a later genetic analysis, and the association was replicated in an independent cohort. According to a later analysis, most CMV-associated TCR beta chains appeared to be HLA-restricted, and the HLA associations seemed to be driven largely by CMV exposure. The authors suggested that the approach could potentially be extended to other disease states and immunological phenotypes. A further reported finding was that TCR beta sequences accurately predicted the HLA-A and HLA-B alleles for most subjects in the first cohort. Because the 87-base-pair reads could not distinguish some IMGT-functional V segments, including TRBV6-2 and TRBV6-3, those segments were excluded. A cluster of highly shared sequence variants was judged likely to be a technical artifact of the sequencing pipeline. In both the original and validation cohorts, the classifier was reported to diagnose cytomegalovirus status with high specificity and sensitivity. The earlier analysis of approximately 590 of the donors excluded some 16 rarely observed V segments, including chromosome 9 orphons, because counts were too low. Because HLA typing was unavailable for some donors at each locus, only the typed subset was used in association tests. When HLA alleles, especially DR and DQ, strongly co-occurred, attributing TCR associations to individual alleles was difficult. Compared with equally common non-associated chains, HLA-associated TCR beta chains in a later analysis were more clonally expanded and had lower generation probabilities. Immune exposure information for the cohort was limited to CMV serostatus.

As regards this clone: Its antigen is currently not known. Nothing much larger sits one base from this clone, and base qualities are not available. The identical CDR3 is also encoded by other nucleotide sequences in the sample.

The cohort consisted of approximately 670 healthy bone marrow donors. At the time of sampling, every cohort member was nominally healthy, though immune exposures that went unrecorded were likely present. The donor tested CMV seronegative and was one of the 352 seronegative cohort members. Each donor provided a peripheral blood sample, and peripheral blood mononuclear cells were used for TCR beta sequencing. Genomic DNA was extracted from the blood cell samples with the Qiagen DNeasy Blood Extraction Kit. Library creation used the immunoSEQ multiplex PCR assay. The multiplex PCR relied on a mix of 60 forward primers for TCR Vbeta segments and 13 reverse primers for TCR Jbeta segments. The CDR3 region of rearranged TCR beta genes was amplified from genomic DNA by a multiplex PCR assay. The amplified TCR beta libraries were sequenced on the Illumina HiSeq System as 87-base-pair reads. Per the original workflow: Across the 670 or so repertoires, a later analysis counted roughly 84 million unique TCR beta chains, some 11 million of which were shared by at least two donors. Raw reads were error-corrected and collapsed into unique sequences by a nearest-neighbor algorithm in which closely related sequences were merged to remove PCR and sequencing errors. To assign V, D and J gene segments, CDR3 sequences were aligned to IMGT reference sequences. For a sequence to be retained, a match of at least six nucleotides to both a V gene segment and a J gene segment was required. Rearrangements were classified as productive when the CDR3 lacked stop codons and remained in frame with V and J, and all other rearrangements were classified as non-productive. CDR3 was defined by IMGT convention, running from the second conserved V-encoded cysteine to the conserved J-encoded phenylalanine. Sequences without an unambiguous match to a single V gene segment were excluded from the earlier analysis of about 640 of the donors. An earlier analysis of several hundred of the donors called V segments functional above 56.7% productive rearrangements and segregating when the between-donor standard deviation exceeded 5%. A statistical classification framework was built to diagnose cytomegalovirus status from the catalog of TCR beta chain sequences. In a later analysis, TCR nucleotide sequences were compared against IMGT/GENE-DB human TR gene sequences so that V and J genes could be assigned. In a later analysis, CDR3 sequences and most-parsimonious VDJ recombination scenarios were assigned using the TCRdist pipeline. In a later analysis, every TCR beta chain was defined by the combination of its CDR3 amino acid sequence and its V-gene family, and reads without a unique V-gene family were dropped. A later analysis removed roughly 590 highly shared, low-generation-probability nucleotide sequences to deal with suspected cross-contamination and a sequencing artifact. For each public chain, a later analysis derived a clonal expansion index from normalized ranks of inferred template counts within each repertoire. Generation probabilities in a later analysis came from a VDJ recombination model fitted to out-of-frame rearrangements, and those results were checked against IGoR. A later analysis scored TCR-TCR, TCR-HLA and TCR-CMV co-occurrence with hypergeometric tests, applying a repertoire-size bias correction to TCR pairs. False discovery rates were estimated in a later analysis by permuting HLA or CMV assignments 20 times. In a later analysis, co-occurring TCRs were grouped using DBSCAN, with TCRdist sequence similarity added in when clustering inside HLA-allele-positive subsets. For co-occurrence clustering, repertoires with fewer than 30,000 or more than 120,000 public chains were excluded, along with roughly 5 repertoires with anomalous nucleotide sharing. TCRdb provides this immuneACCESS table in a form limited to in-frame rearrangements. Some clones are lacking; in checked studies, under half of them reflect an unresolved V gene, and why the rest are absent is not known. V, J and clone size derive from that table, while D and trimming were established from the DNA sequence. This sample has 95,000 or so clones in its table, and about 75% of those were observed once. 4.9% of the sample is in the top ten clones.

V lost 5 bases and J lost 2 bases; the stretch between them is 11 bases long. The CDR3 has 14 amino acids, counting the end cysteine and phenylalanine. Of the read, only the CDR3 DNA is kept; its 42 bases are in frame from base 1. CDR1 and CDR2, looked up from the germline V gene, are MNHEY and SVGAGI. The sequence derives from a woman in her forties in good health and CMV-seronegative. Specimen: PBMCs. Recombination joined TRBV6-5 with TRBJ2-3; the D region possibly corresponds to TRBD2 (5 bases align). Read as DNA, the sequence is TGTGCCAGCAGTCTATCGGACTTCACAGATACGCAGTATTTT. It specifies CASSLSDFTDTQYF.